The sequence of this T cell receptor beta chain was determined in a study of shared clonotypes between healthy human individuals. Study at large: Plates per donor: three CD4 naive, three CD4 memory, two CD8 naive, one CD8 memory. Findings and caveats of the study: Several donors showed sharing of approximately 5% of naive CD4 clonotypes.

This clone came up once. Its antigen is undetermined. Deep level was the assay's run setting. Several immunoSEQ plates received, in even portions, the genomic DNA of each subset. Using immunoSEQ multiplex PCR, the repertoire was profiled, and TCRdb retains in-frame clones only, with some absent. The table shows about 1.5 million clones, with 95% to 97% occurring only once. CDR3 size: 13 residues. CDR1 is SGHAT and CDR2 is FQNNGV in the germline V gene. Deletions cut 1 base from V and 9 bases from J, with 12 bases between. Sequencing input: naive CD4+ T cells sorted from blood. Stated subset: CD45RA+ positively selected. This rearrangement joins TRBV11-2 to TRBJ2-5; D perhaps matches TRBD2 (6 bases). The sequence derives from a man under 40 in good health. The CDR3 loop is CASSLGRWGAQYF. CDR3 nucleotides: TGTGCCAGCAGCTTAGGCAGGTGGGGGGCCCAGTACTTC.